This TCR beta chain was sequenced during a study of high-grade serous ovarian cancer treatment subgroups. Study context: Mean per sample: around 14,000 reads, 6,500 to 9,000 unique TCR beta rearrangements.

Tumor samples were taken before definitive surgery or chemotherapy. The repertoire was sequenced with immunoSEQ multiplex PCR; TCRdb's copy has only in-frame clones and lacks some. The sample has about 3,900 clones; 70% to 80% are singletons. The study, taken as a whole, reports: Without spatial data, bulk sequencing limits insight into HGSC tumor diversity. Tumors within one patient showed repertoire similarity of 0.11 to 0.79. TCR clonal relatedness correlated positively with neoantigen level.

Concerning this clone: Its antigen is unidentified.

This receptor was taken from a human donor with high-grade serous ovarian cancer. The sequencing sample was made of tumor tissue.

CDR3 sequence: CASSLEDTGGTDTQYF. In DNA form, the CDR3 reads TGCGCCAGCAGCTTGGAGGACACCGGAGGGACAGATACGCAGTATTTT. The rearrangement uses TRBV5-1 and TRBJ2-3; D might be TRBD2 (6 bases). The CDR3 has 16 amino acids. V was pared by 0 bases and J by 3 bases, with 14 bases between. The germline CDR1 and CDR2 sequences are SGHRS and YFSETQ.